These T cell receptor beta chains were read from a single sample in a study of T cell changes during pregnancy in multiple sclerosis. Method: immunoSEQ multiplex PCR; TCRdb's copy keeps in-frame clones and lacks some. Among 50,000 to 65,000 clones listed, over 75% were seen once. The specimen was peripheral blood, collected in the first trimester of pregnancy. The receptors here all came from a female donor in good health, enrolled as a control in a pregnancy study. Both conserved end residues are part of each CDR3.

TRBJ2-3	TRBV10-3	CAIRPGTSGGADTQYF
TRBJ2-1	TRBV5-1	CASSLASGGYNEQFF
TRBJ2-2	TRBV7-9	CASSLADRGIFLGELFF
TRBJ1-5	TRBV6-6	CASRTPGGNQPQHF
TRBJ2-7	TRBV2	CASTFRDRDIQYF
TRBJ1-2	TRBV7-9	CASSFKPRDNYGYTF
TRBJ1-1	TRBV7-3	CASSFFEVGHTEAFF
TRBJ1-3	TRBV28	CASSSSPGDGNTIYF
TRBJ1-5	TRBV6-1	CASSTTGGVGETQHF
TRBJ1-5	TRBV5-1	CASSSDPGRDQPQHF
TRBJ1-1	TRBV7-9	CASSLAGLLNTEAFF
TRBJ2-7	TRBV5-4	CASSPDRATYEQYF